The T cell receptor beta chain under discussion was sequenced for a study of T cells in Graves' hyperthyroidism and ophthalmopathy. Study details: Peripheral blood was collected at initial diagnosis, before any treatment.

TCR beta CDR3 regions were amplified from RNA. TCR CDR3 regions were first amplified by RT-PCR with HTBI primers. TCRdb used MiXCR to reprocess the multiplex PCR reads, holding one entry per CDR3 protein. The sample lists approximately 400,000 distinct CDR3 sequences; less than 20% were seen once. Findings and limits, study-wide: Among clonotypes expanded in thyroid above 0.001, most were also found in blood.

Exclusions: uncontrolled infection, other autoimmune disease, pregnancy, lactation. Fresh peripheral blood, about 9.9 ml, yielded the PBMCs. Of note for this clonotype: Its antigen is as yet unknown.

Trimming stripped 4 bases from V and 8 bases from J, with 17 bases between. Germline V gene data show CDR1 as MNHNS and CDR2 as SASEGT. The CDR3 is 15 amino acids. The sample taken for sequencing was blood. This chain links TRBV6-1 with TRBJ1-4, with no clear D. The sequence came from a man in his late teens or twenties with Graves' ophthalmopathy. As DNA, the CDR3 is TGTGCCAGCAGTGGCTACGGCGTTTCTACGGAAAAACTGTTTTTT. This codes for CASSGYGVSTEKLFF.